Listed below are T cell receptor beta chains from one sample, sequenced in a study of blood T cells in healthy people across ages. TCRdb recomputed calls from the 5' RACE reads with MiXCR, one row per CDR3 protein. The sample consists of about 570,000 distinct CDR3 sequences, 25% to 30% of them appearing once. Sequencing was done on a sample of blood. These receptors all stem from a woman in her 70s in good health. Both conserved end residues are part of each CDR3. Fields, in order: CDR3 length, V gene, J gene, D gene, clone size, CDR3 protein, CDR3 DNA. The D gene is left open where the match is weak. Clone size is stated in some rows and not others, as once, few, many or a class when expanded.

length: 12; V: TRBV20-1; J: TRBJ2-7; D: .; size: .; CDR3: CSATQGSYEQYF; DNA: TGCAGTGCTACCCAGGGTAGCTACGAGCAGTACTTC
length: 16; V: TRBV25-1; J: TRBJ1-4; D: TRBD1; size: .; CDR3: CASSSLGTGTSEKLFF; DNA: TGTGCCAGCAGTAGTTTAGGGACAGGAACTAGTGAAAAACTGTTTTTT
length: 13; V: TRBV30; J: TRBJ2-3; D: .; size: few; CDR3: CAWSTGITDTQYF; DNA: TGTGCCTGGAGTACTGGGATCACAGATACGCAGTATTTT
length: 13; V: TRBV7-2; J: TRBJ2-5; D: .; size: few; CDR3: CASSWTLAETQYF; DNA: TGTGCCAGCAGCTGGACGTTAGCGGAGACCCAGTACTTC
length: 13; V: TRBV4-3; J: TRBJ2-1; D: .; size: .; CDR3: CASSPQEGDEQFF; DNA: TGCGCCAGCAGCCCACAGGAGGGGGATGAGCAGTTCTTC
length: 11; V: TRBV5-1; J: TRBJ1-2; D: .; size: .; CDR3: CASSLEGLIHF; DNA: TGCGCCAGCAGCCTCGAGGGTCTAATACACTTC
length: 14; V: TRBV29-1; J: TRBJ1-2; D: .; size: few; CDR3: CSVVSRNFNYGYTF; DNA: TGCAGCGTTGTAAGCCGAAACTTTAACTATGGCTACACCTTC
length: 15; V: TRBV9; J: TRBJ2-3; D: TRBD1; size: once; CDR3: CASSVLRGQGDTQYF; DNA: TGTGCCAGCAGCGTTCTCAGGGGGCAGGGGGATACGCAGTATTTT
length: 15; V: TRBV6-6; J: TRBJ1-6; D: .; size: .; CDR3: CASSERAVPYSPLHF; DNA: TGTGCCAGCAGCGAAAGGGCAGTACCTTATTCACCCCTCCACTTT
length: 16; V: TRBV29-1; J: TRBJ2-2; D: TRBD2; size: .; CDR3: CSVEDTGGSNTGELFF; DNA: TGCAGCGTTGAAGATACGGGGGGATCGAACACCGGGGAGCTGTTTTTT
length: 17; V: TRBV14; J: TRBJ1-3; D: .; size: few; CDR3: CASSQVDRPVGRNTVYF; DNA: TGTGCCAGCAGCCAAGTGGACAGACCTGTAGGACGAAACACCGTATATTTT
length: 16; V: TRBV5-1; J: TRBJ2-3; D: .; size: .; CDR3: CASSANYPSSTDTQYF; DNA: TGCGCCAGCAGCGCTAACTACCCTTCTAGCACAGATACGCAGTATTTT
length: 15; V: TRBV20-1; J: TRBJ2-1; D: TRBD1; size: .; CDR3: CSARGGGQGYNEQFF; DNA: TGCAGTGCTAGAGGTGGGGGACAGGGCTACAATGAGCAGTTCTTC
length: 16; V: TRBV5-1; J: TRBJ2-2; D: .; size: few; CDR3: CASSLPALSSTGELFF; DNA: TGCGCCAGCAGCTTGCCGGCCCTGTCGAGCACCGGGGAGCTGTTTTTT
length: 13; V: TRBV20-1; J: TRBJ2-7; D: .; size: .; CDR3: CSAEGNRDYEQYF; DNA: TGCAGTGCCGAGGGGAACAGAGACTACGAGCAGTACTTC
length: 14; V: TRBV18; J: TRBJ1-1; D: .; size: .; CDR3: CASSPPDARAEAFF; DNA: TGTGCCAGCTCACCACCCGATGCCCGGGCAGAAGCTTTCTTT
length: 16; V: TRBV20-1; J: TRBJ2-3; D: TRBD2; size: few; CDR3: CSATGLAGGRTDTQYF; DNA: TGCAGTGCTACTGGACTAGCGGGGGGACGCACAGATACGCAGTATTTT
length: 11; V: TRBV29-1; J: TRBJ2-3; D: .; size: .; CDR3: CSVEVADTQYF; DNA: TGCAGCGTTGAGGTGGCCGATACGCAGTATTTT
length: 13; V: TRBV25-1; J: TRBJ1-5; D: TRBD1; size: .; CDR3: CASRQTGDQPQHF; DNA: TGTGCCAGCCGTCAGACAGGGGATCAGCCCCAGCATTTT
length: 13; V: TRBV4-1; J: TRBJ2-5; D: .; size: once; CDR3: CASSPAREETQYF; DNA: TGCGCCAGCAGCCCGGCGCGAGAAGAGACCCAGTACTTC